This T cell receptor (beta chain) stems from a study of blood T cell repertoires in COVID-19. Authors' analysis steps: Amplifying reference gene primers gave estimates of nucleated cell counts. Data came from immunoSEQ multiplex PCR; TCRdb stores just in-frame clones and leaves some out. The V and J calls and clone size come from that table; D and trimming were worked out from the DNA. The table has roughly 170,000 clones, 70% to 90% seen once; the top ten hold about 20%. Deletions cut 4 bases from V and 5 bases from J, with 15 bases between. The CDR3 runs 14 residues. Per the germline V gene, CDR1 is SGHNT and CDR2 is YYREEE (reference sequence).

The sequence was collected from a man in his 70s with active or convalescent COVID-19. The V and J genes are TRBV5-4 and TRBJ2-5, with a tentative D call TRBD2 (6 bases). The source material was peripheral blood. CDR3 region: CASSPDLAGETQYF. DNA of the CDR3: TGTGCCAGCAGCCCGGACCTTGCGGGGGAGACCCAGTACTTC.